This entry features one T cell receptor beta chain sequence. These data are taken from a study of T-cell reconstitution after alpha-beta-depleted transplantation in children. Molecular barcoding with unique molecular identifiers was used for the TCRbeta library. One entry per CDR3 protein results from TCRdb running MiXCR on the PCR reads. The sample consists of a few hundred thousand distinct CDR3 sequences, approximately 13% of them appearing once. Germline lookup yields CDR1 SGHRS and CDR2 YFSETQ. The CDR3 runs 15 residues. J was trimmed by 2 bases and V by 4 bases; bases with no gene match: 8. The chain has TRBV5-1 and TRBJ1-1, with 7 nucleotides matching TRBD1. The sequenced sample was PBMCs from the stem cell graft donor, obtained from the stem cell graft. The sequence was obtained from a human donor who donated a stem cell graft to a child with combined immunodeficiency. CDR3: CASSQTGTFNTEAFF. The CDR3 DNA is TGCGCCAGCAGCCAGACAGGGACGTTTAACACTGAAGCTTTCTTT.